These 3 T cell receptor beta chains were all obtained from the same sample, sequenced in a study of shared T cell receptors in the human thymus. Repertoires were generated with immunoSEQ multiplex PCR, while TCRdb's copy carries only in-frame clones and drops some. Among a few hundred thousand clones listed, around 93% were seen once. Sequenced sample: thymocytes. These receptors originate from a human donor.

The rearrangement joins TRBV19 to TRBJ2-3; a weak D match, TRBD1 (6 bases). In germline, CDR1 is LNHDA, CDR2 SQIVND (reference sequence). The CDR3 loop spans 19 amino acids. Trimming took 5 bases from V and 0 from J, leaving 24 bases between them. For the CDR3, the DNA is TGTGCCAGTAGTCCCCAACAGGGTGACCCTAATACTAGCACAGATACGCAGTATTTT. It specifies CASSPQQGDPNTSTDTQYF.

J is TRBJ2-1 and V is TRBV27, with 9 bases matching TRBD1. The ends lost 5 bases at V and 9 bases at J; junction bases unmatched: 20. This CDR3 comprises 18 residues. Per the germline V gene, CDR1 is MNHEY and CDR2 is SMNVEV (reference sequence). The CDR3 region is CASSPSHPGTGSRGEQFF. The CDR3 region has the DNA TGTGCCAGCAGTCCCAGCCACCCCGGGACAGGGTCTCGGGGTGAGCAGTTCTTC.

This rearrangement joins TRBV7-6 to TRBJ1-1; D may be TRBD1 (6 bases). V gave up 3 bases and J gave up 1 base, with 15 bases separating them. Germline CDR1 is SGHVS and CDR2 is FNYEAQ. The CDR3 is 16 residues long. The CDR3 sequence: CASSLDPGVGNTEAFF. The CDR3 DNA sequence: TGTGCCAGCAGCTTGGACCCAGGGGTGGGGAACACTGAAGCTTTCTTT.